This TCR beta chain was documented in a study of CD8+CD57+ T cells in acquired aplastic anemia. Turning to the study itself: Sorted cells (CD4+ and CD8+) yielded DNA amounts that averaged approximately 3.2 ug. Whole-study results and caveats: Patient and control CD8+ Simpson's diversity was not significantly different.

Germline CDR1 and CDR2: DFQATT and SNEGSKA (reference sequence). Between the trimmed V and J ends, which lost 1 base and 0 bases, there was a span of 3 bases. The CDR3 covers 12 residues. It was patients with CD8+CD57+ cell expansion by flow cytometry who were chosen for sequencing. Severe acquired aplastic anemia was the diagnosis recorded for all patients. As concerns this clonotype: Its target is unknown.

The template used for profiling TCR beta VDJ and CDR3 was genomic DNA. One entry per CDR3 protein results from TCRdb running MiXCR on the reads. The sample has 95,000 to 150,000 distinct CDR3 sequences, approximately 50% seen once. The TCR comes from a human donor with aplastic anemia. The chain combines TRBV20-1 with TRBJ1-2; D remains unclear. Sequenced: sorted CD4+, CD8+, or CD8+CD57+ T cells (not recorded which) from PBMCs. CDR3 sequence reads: CSARVANYGYTF. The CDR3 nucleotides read TGCAGTGCTAGAGTTGCTAACTATGGCTACACCTTC.